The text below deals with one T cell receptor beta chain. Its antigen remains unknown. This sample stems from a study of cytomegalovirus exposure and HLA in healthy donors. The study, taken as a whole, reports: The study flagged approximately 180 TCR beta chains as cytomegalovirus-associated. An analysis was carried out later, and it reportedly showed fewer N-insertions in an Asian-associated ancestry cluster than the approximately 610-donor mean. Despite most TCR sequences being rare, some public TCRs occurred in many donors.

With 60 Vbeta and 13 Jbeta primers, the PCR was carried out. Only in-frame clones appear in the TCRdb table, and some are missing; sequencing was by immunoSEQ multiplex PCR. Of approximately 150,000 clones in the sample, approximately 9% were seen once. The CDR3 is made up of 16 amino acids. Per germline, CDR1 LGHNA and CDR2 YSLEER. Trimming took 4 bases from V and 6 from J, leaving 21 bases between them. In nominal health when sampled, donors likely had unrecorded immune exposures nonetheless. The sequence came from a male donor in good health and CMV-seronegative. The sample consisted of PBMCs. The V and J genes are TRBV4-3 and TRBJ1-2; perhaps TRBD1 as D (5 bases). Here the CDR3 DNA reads TGCGCCAGCAGCCCCCAGGGCAGCCCAAGGGTGGATGGCTACACCTTC. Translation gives CASSPQGSPRVDGYTF.